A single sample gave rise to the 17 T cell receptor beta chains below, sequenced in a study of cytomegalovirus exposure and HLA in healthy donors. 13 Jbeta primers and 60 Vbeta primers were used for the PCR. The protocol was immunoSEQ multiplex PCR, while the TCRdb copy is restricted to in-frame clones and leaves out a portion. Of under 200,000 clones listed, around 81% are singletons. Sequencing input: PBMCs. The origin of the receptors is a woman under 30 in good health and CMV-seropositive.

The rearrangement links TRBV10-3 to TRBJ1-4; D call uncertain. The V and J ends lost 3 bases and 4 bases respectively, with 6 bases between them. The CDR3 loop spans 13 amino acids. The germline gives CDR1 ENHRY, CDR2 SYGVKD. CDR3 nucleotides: TGTGCCATCAGTGATCGTCTTAATGAAAAACTGTTTTTT. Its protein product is CAISDRLNEKLFF.

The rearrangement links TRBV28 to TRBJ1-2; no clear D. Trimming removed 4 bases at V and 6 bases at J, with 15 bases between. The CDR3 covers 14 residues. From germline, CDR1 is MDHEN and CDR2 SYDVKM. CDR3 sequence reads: CASSYRGRLDGYTF. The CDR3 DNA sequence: TGTGCCAGCAGTTATCGAGGGCGTTTGGATGGCTACACCTTC.

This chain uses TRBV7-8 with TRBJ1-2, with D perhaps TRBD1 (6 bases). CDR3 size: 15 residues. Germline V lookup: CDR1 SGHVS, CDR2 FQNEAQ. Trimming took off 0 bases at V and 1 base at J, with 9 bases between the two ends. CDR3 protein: CASSLAYRVNYGYTF. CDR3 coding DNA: TGTGCCAGCAGCTTAGCCTACAGGGTTAACTATGGCTACACCTTC.

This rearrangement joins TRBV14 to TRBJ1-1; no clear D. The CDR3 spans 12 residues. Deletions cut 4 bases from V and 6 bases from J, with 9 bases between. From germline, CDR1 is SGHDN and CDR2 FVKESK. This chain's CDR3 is CASSLAGAEAFF. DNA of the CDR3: TGTGCCAGCAGCCTCGCAGGCGCTGAAGCTTTCTTT. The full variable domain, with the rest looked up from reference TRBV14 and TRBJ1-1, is EAGVTQFPSHSVIEKGQTVTLRCDPISGHDNLYWYRRVMGKEIKFLLHFVKESKQDESGMPNNRFLAERTGGTYSTLKVQPAELEDSGVYFCASSLAGAEAFFGQGTRLTVV.

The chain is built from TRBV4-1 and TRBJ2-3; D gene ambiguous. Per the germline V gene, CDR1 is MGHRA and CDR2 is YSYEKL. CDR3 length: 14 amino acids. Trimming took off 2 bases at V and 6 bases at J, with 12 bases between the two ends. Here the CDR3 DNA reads TGCGCCAGCAGCCAACGAACCGGTGGTGATACGCAGTATTTT. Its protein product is CASSQRTGGDTQYF.

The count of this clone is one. The CDR3 sequence: CASSNSGGLNQETQYF. DNA for the CDR3: TGTGCAAGCTCAAATAGCGGGGGATTAAACCAAGAGACCCAGTACTTC. This chain links TRBV9 with TRBJ2-5; 9 bases agree with TRBD2. The CDR3 runs 16 residues. The germline gives CDR1 SGDLS, CDR2 YYNGEE. The full variable domain, rest sourced from reference TRBV9 and TRBJ2-5, is DSGVTQTPKHLITATGQRVTLRCSPRSGDLSVYWYQQSLDQGLQFLIQYYNGEERAKGNILERFSAQQFPDLHSELNLSSLELGDSALYFCASSNSGGLNQETQYFGPGTRLLVL.

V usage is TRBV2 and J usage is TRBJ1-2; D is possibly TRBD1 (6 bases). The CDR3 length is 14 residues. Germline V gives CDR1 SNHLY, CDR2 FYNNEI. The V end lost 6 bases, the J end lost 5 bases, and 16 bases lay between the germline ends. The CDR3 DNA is TGTGCCAGCAGGCCCACAGGGCAGGGGTATGGCTACACCTTC. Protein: CASRPTGQGYGYTF.

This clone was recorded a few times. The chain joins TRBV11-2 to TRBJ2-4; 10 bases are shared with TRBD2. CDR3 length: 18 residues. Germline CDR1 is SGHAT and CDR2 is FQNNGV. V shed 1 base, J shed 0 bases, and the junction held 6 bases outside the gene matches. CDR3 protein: CASSLVQAGGLAKNIQYF. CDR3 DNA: TGTGCCAGCAGCTTAGTTCAAGCGGGGGGGCTAGCCAAAAACATTCAGTACTTC.

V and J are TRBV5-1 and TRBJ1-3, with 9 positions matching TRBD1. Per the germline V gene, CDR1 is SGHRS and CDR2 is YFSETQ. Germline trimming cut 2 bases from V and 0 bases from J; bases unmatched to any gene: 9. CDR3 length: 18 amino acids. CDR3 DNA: TGCGCCAGCAGCTTACTCCCTGGACAGGGGAACTCTGGAAACACCATATATTTT. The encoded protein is CASSLLPGQGNSGNTIYF.

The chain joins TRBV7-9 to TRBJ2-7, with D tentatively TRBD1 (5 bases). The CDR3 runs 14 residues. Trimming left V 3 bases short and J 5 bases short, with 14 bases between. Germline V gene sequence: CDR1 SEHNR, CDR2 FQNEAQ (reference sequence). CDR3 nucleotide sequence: TGTGCCAGCAGCTTGGGCGCCCCCAGGGACGAGCAGTACTTC. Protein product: CASSLGAPRDEQYF. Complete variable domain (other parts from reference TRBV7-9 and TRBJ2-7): DTGVSQNPRHKITKRGQNVTFRCDPISEHNRLYWYRQTLGQGPEFLTYFQNEAQLEKSRLLSDRFSAERPKGSFSTLEIQRTEQGDSAMYLCASSLGAPRDEQYFGPGTRLTVT.

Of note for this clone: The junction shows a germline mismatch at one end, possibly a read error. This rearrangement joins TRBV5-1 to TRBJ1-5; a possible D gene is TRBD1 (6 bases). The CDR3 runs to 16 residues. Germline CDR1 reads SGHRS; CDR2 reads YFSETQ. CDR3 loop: CASSLGVAGVEGPQHF. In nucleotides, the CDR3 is TGCGCCAGCAGTTTGGGTGTCGCAGGGGTAGAGGGGCCCCAGCATTTT.

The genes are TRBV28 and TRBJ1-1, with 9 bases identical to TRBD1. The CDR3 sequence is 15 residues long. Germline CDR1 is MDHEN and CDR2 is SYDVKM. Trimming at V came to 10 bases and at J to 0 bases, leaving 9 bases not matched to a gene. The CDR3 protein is CAINRGPGVNTEAFF. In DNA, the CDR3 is TGTGCCATCAACAGGGGGCCTGGGGTGAACACTGAAGCTTTCTTT.

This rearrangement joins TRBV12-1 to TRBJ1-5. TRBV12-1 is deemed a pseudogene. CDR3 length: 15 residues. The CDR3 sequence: CASRREWGSNQPQHF. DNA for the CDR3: TGTGCCAGCAGGAGGGAATGGGGTAGCAATCAGCCCCAGCATTTT.

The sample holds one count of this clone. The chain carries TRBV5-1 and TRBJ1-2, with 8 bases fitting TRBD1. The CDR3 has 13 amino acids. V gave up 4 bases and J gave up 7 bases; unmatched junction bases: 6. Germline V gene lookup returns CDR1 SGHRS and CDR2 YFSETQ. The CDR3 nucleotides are TGCGCCAGCAGCCCGGACAGGGCTCTTGGCTACACCTTC. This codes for CASSPDRALGYTF.

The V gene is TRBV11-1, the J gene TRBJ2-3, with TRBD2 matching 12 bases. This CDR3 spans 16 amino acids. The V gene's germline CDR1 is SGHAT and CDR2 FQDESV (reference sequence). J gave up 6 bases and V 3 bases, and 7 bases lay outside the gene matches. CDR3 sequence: CASSFSLAGGADTQYF. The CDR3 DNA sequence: TGTGCCAGCAGCTTTTCCCTAGCGGGGGGGGCTGATACGCAGTATTTT.

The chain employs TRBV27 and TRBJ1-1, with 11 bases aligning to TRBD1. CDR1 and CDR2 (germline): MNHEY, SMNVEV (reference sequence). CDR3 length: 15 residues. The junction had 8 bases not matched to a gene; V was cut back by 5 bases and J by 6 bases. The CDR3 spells CASSAGQGGWAEAFF. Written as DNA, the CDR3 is TGTGCCAGCAGTGCGGGACAGGGGGGCTGGGCTGAAGCTTTCTTT.

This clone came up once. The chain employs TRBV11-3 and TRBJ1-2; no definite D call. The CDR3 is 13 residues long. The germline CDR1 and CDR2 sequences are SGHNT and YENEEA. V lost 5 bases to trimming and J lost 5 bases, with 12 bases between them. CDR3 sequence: CASSPSYIYGYTF. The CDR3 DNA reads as TGTGCCAGCAGCCCTAGCTATATTTATGGCTACACCTTC.